This T cell receptor beta chain was identified in a study of identical twins. TCRdb ran MiXCR on the 5' RACE reads and lists one entry per CDR3 protein. This sample has hundreds of thousands of distinct CDR3 sequences; 12% occur once, and the top ten carry more than 6%. At least ten counts were recorded for this clonotype. The junction and the germline gene differ at one end; a read error may be behind it. The CDR3 length is 15 residues. In germline, CDR1 is MNHEY, CDR2 SMNVEV (reference sequence). Another study also made use of these data, one on yellow fever vaccine responses in identical twins.

The sequencing input was CD8+ T cells sorted from blood. J is TRBJ1-5 and V is TRBV27; D is unresolved. This receptor was taken from a young woman in good health. CDR3 loop: CASSLAGASNQPQHF. DNA for the CDR3: TGCGCCAGCAGCTTGGCAGGAGCCAGCAATCAGCCCCAGCATTTT.